This T cell receptor beta chain appears in the sequencing data of a study of human T cells and chemical hapten exposure. The wider study: How much TCR each sample yielded varied, mostly because pooled library volumes differed slightly.

Whole-study results and caveats: TCRs at a frequency above 1 in 1000 stayed unchanged with DPC sensitization.

The CDR3 spans 11 residues. V lost 4 bases to trimming and J lost 7 bases, with 10 bases between them. Germline V gene data show CDR1 as SQVTM and CDR2 as ANQGSEA. This clonotype was seen repeatedly, ten times or more. Its cognate antigen is unknown. As to time point: pre-sensitization, week 0. Treatment specified: therapeutic diphenylcyclopropenone sensitization with weekly scalp DPC. Donors, patients with alopecia ranging from 18 to 70 years old and judged suitable for DPC, provided samples. Sequencing started from total RNA isolated from unfractionated whole blood. TCRdb reprocessed the RACE reads with MiXCR, giving one entry per CDR3 protein. The data show 99,000 or so distinct CDR3 sequences, more than 10% seen once.

The chain has TRBV29-1 and TRBJ1-1; tentatively, D is TRBD1 (6 bases). The input for sequencing was whole blood, taken in connection with sensitization to the hapten diphenylcyclopropenone (DPC). This receptor was obtained from a woman aged 55-69 years with alopecia areata. Some clones in this sample may be carry-over from other donors' samples. The CDR3 region has the DNA TGCAGCGTTGGGAAGGGGGGTGAAGCTTTCTTT. Its protein product is CSVGKGGEAFF.